The 9 T cell receptor beta chains in this list originate from one sample, sequenced in a study of blood T cells in healthy people across ages. A second PCR, run for roughly 7 to 11 cycles, used a sample-barcoded 5' primer plus a J-beta primer mix. TCRdb reprocessed the 5' RACE reads via MiXCR and lists one record per CDR3 protein. The data contain about 1.4 million distinct CDR3 sequences, 45% to 70% of them singletons. The sequenced material came from blood. The receptors come from a man aged 18 to 30 in good health.

The chain combines TRBV4-3 with TRBJ1-3; D not certain. The germline V and J ends were trimmed by 0 bases and 0 bases, with 9 bases remaining between them. CDR3 size: 16 residues. Germline CDR1 is LGHNA and CDR2 is YSLEER. The CDR3 DNA is TGCGCCAGCAGCCAAGATCACGGGTACTCTGGAAACACCATATATTTT. It is translated as CASSQDHGYSGNTIYF.

This clonotype was counted only a few times. The chain combines TRBV7-9 with TRBJ2-3; perhaps TRBD2 as D (5 bases). Trimming shortened V by 2 bases and J by 4 bases, and 13 bases separated the two germline ends. The germline V gene has CDR1 SEHNR and CDR2 FQNEAQ (reference sequence). This CDR3 has 15 amino acids. The CDR3 reads CASSLSGSGADTQYF. In DNA form, the CDR3 reads TGTGCCAGCAGCTTATCGGGGTCCGGGGCAGATACGCAGTATTTT.

This clonotype has just one count. The chain uses TRBV10-1 and TRBJ2-3; a possible D gene is TRBD1 (5 bases). Trimming removed 1 base from V and 9 bases from J, with 11 bases in between. Germline CDR1 reads WNHNN; CDR2 reads SYGVQD (reference sequence). This CDR3 contains 13 residues. The CDR3 bases are TGCGCCAGCAGTGAGTGGACATCCGGGACGCAGTATTTT. This codes for CASSEWTSGTQYF.

The chain has TRBV5-1 and TRBJ2-3; 10 positions match TRBD1. The V gene end was trimmed by 0 bases and the J gene end by 3 bases; junction bases not matched to a gene: 1. In germline, CDR1 is SGHRS, CDR2 YFSETQ. This CDR3 is 15 amino acids long. CDR3 coding DNA: TGCGCCAGCAGCTTGGGACAGGGGGCGACAGATACGCAGTATTTT. It yields the protein CASSLGQGATDTQYF.

This clonotype was recorded once. The chain employs TRBV27 and TRBJ2-5, with D possibly matching TRBD2 (6 bases). With 6 bases removed from V and 0 bases from J, the gap between germline ends came to 8 bases. The CDR3 totals 13 residues. Germline V gene data show CDR1 as MNHEY and CDR2 as SMNVEV (reference sequence). The CDR3 is CASRWTNQETQYF. Here the CDR3 DNA reads TGTGCCAGCAGGTGGACTAACCAAGAGACCCAGTACTTC.

This clonotype was seen only a few times. The V call is TRBV4-3, the J call TRBJ1-4; the match to TRBD1 covers 7 bases. Looked up from germline, CDR1 is LGHNA and CDR2 is YSLEER. CDR3 length equals 16 residues. Losses at the gene ends were 0 bases for V and 4 bases for J; bases not matched to a gene: 5. The CDR3 loop is CASSQDEGTDNEKLFF. CDR3 in DNA: TGCGCCAGCAGCCAAGACGAGGGGACAGATAATGAAAAACTGTTTTTT.

This chain joins TRBV7-2 and TRBJ2-4; D ambiguous. The J call may be faulty, since TRBJ2-5 better matches the DNA end. Germline assignment: CDR1 SGHTA and CDR2 FQGNSA. CDR3 length: 16 amino acids. Written as DNA, the CDR3 is TGTGCCAGCAGCCAGAAGGGTAGATCAAACCAAGAGACCCAGTACTTC. As protein: CASSQKGRSNQETQYF.

In the case of this clonotype: The junction does not match germline at one end; this may be a read error. The chain recombines TRBV7-2 with TRBJ1-6; the D gene is possibly TRBD1 (5 bases). The CDR3 spans 15 residues. CDR1 and CDR2 from the germline V gene are SGHTA and FQGNSA. CDR3 DNA: TGTGCCAGCAGCTTAGATCGGGGGGGGAATTCACCTCTCCACTTT. It codes for CASSLDRGGNSPLHF.

The V and J genes are TRBV12-3 or TRBV12-4 and TRBJ2-3, with 8 bases identical to TRBD2. V shed 8 bases, J shed 8 bases, and the junction held 6 bases outside the gene matches. The CDR3 covers 12 residues. In DNA, the CDR3 is TGTGCCAGCCAAGCGGGAGTGGGTACGCAGTATTTT. Translating it yields CASQAGVGTQYF.